This T cell receptor beta chain was recorded in a study of blood T cell repertoires in COVID-19. Profiled with immunoSEQ multiplex PCR; TCRdb holds only in-frame clones, not every one. Here the sample spans about 99,000 clones, 84% being singletons. Trimming took off 3 bases at V and 6 bases at J, with 15 bases between the two ends. Germline V CDR1 and CDR2: SGHNT, YYREEE (reference sequence). The CDR3 extends over 14 amino acids. The TCR originated in a man in his 60s with acute or convalescent COVID-19. Material: peripheral blood. V and J are TRBV5-4 and TRBJ1-2; no clear D gene. CDR3 sequence reads: CASSSPIWAHGYTF. Written as DNA, the CDR3 is TGTGCCAGCAGCTCGCCCATCTGGGCTCATGGCTACACCTTC.